This TCR beta chain was profiled in a study of T-cell memory formation after mild COVID-19. Remarks on this clonotype: Its specificity is not known.

V shed 4 bases, J shed 5 bases, and the junction held 11 bases outside the gene matches. This CDR3 is built from 16 residues. Germline CDR1 is SQVTM and CDR2 is ANQGSEA. Study-level points and caveats: CM and EM subsets held most contracting CD4+ clones; EMRA held CD8+ ones.

TCRdb fed the 5' RACE reads into MiXCR, producing one record per CDR3 protein. Of 430,000 or so distinct CDR3 sequences listed, approximately 25% are singletons. The TCR comes from an adult woman who had mild COVID-19 (a few samples of this study predate the infection). Cell type and time point are not known. The V and J genes are TRBV29-1 and TRBJ2-3, with 11 bases lining up with TRBD2. The sequenced sample consisted of PBMCs or a T cell subset sorted from them (not recorded which). CDR3 nucleotide sequence: TGCAGCGTTGGGAATACTAGCGGGAGTGGAGGAGATACGCAGTATTTT. Protein: CSVGNTSGSGGDTQYF.